This entry features one T cell receptor (beta chain) sequence. Its antigen remains unknown. The V gene's germline CDR1 is SQVTM and CDR2 ANQGSEA. CDR3 length equals 13 residues. This sample is part of a study of monozygotic twins with inflammatory bowel disease. Study-wide points: Clonotype overlap with others was lower in IBD patients than in healthy twins, a difference that was greatest with disease activity.

From its re-call of the 5' RACE reads, TCRdb lists each CDR3 protein once, without DNA. The data show approximately 420,000 distinct CDR3 sequences, and the top ten clones hold 2% to 3%. The clonotype comes from a human donor with ulcerative colitis or Crohn's disease, or a healthy co-twin of an affected twin (not recorded which). V gene TRBV29-1 combines with J gene TRBJ2-7; TCRdb selects TRBD1, and the lack of DNA leaves this call unchecked. The sequencing input was blood. The CDR3 region is CSVRGDGPYEQYF.